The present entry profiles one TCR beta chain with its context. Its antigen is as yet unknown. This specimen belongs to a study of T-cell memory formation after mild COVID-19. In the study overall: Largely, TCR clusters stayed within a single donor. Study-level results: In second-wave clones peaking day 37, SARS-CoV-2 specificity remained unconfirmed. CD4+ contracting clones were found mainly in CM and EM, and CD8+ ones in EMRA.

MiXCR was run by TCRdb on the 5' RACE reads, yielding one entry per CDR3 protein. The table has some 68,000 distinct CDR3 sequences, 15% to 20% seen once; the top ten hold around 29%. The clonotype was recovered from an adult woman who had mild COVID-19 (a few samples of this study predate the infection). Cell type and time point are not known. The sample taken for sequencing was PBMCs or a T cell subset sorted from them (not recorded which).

The CDR3 DNA reads TGTGCCAGCAGCCAGTCAGGGGGCTATGGCTACACCTTC. It specifies CASSQSGGYGYTF. The chain couples TRBV4-2 to TRBJ1-2; TRBD1 matches at 7 bases. Germline assignment: CDR1 LGHNA and CDR2 YNFKEQ. V trimming: 3 bases; J trimming: 4 bases; junction bases outside the gene matches: 2. The CDR3 is 13 amino acids.